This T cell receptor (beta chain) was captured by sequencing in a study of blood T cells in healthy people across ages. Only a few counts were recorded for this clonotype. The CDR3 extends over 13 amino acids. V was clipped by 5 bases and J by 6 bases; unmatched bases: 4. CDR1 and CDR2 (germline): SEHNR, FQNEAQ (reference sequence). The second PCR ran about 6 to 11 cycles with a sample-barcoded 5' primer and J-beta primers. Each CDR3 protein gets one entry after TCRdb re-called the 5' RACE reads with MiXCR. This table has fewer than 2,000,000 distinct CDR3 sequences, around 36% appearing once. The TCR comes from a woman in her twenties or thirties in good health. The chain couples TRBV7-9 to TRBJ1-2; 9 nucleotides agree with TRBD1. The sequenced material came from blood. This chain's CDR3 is CASSPDRGDGYTF. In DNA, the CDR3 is TGTGCCAGCAGCCCGGACAGGGGCGATGGCTACACCTTC.